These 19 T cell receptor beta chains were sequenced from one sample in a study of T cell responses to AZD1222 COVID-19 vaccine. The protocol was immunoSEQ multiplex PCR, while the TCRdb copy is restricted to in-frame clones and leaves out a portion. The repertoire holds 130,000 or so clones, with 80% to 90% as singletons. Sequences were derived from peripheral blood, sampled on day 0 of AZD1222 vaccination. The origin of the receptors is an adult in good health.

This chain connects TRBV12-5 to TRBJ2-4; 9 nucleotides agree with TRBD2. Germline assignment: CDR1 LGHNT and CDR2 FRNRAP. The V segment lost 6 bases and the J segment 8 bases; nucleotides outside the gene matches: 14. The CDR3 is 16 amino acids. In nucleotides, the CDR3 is TGTGCTAGTGGCCCCGAGAGCGGGGGGCTGGGTGACATTCAGTACTTC. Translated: CASGPESGGLGDIQYF. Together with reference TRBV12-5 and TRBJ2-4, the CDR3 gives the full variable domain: DARVTQTPRHKVTEMGQEVTMRCQPILGHNTVFWYRQTMMQGLELLAYFRNRAPLDDSGMPKDRFSAEMPDATLATLKIQPSEPRDSAVYFCASGPESGGLGDIQYFGAGTRLSVL.

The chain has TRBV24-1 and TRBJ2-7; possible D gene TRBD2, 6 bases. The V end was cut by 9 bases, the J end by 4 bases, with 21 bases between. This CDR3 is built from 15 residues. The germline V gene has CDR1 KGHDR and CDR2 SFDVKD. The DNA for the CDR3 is TGTGCCACCGCCTCTTCCGGGACTGGCCAGTACGAGCAGTACTTC. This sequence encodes CATASSGTGQYEQYF.

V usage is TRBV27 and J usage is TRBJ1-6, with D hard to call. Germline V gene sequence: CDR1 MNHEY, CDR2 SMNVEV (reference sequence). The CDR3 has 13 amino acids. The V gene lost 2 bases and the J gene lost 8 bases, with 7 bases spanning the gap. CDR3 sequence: CASSLLGYSPLHF. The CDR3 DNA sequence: TGTGCCAGCAGTTTACTAGGGTATTCACCCCTCCACTTT.

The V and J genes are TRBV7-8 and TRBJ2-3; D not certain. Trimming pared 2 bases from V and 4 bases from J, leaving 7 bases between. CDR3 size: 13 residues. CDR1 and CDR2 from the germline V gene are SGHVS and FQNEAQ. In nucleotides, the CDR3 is TGTGCCAGCAGCTTAAGCTTTTCAGATACGCAGTATTTT. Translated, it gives CASSLSFSDTQYF.

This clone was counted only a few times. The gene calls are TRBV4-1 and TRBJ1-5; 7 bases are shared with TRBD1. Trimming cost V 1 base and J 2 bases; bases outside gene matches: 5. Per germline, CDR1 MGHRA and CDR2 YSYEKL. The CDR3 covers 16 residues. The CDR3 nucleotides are TGCGCCAGCAGCCAAGGAGACAGGGTGGGCAATCAGCCCCAGCATTTT. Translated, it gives CASSQGDRVGNQPQHF.

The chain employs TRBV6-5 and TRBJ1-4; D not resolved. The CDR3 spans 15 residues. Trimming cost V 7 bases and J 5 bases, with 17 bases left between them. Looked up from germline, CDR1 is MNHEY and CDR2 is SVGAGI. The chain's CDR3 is CASNPIGQKNEKLFF. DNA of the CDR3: TGTGCCAGCAACCCCATCGGGCAGAAGAATGAAAAACTGTTTTTT.

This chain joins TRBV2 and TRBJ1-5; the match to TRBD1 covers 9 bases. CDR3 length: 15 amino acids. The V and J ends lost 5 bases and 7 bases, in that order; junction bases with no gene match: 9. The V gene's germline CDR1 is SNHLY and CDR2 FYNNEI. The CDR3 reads CASSKGTGRGQPQHF. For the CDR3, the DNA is TGTGCCAGCAGTAAAGGGACAGGGAGAGGGCAGCCCCAGCATTTT.

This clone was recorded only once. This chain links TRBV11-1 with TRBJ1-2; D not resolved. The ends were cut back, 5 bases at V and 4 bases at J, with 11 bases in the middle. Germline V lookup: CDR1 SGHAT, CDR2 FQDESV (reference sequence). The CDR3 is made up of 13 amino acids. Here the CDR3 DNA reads TGTGCCAGCAGCCAGGACGGATTCTATGGCTACACCTTC. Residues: CASSQDGFYGYTF. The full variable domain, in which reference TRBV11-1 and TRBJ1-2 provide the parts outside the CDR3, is EAEVAQSPRYKITEKSQAVAFWCDPISGHATLYWYRQILGQGPELLVQFQDESVVDDSQLPKDRFSAERLKGVDSTLKIQPAELGDSAMYLCASSQDGFYGYTFGSGTRLTVV.

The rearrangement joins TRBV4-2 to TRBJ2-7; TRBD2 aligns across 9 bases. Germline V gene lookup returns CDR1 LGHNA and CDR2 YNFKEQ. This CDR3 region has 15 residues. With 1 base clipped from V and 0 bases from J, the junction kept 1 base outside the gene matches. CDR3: CASSQASGNSYEQYF. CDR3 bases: TGTGCCAGCAGCCAAGCTAGCGGGAACTCCTACGAGCAGTACTTC.

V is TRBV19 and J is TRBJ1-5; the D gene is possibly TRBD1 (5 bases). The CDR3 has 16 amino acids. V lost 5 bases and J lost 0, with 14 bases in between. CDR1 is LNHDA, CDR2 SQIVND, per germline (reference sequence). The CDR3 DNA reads TGTGCCAGTAGTCCCCTTGGAAGGGGTAGCAATCAGCCCCAGCATTTT. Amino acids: CASSPLGRGSNQPQHF.

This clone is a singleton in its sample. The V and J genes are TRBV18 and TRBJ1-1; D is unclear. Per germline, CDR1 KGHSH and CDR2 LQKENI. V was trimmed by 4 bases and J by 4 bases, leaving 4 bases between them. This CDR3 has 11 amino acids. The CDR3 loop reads CASSQGTEAFF. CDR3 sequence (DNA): TGTGCCAGCTCACAAGGCACTGAAGCTTTCTTT.

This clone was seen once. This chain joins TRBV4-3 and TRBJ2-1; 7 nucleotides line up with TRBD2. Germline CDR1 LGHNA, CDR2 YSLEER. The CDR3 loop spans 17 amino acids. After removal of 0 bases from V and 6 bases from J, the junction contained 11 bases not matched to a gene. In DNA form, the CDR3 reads TGCGCCAGCAGCCAAGATCTGGGGGGGAGGGCCGTCAATGAGCAGTTCTTC. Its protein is CASSQDLGGRAVNEQFF.

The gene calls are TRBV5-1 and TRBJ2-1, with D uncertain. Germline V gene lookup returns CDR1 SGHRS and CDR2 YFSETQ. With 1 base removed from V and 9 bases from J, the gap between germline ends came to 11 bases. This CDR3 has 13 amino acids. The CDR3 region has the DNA TGCGCCAGCAGCTTGTCGAGCCCAGGTGAGCAGTTCTTC. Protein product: CASSLSSPGEQFF.

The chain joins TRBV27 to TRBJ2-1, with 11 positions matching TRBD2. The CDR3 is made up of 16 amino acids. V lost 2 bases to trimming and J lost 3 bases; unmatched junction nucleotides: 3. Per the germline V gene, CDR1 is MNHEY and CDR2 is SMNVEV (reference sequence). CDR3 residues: CASSLKGTSGYNEQFF. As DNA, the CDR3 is TGTGCCAGCAGTTTAAAGGGGACTAGCGGCTACAATGAGCAGTTCTTC.

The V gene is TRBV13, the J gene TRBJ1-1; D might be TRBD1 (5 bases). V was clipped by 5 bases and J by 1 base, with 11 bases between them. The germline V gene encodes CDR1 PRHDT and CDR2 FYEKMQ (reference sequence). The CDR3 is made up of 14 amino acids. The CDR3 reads CASSPREWNTEAFF. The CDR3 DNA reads TGTGCCAGCAGCCCCAGGGAATGGAACACTGAAGCTTTCTTT.

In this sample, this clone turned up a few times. The CDR3 reads CASSPYRDRPIGYTF. The CDR3 nucleotides are TGTGCCAGCAGCCCTTACCGGGACAGACCGATAGGCTACACCTTC. This chain uses TRBV9 with TRBJ1-2; 7 nucleotides line up with TRBD1. The CDR3 length is 15 residues. Germline CDR1 SGDLS, CDR2 YYNGEE. After removal of 4 bases from V and 8 bases from J, the junction contained 14 bases not matched to a gene.

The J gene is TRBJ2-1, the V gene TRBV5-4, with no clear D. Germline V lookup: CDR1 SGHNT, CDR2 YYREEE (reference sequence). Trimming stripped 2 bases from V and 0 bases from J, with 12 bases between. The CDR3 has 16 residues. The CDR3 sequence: CASSLSWWSSYNEQFF. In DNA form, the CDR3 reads TGTGCCAGCAGCTTAAGTTGGTGGAGCTCCTACAATGAGCAGTTCTTC.

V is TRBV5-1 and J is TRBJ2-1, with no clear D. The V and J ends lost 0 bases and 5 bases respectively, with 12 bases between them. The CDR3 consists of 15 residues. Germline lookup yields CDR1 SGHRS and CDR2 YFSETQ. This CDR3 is CASSLAAWQNNEQFF. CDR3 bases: TGCGCCAGCAGCTTGGCAGCGTGGCAAAACAATGAGCAGTTCTTC.

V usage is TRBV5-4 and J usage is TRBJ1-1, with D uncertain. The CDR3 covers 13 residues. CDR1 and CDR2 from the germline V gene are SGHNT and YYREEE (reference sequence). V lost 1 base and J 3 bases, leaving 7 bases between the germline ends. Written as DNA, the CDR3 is TGTGCCAGCAGCTTGCGTCCTGACACTGAAGCTTTCTTT. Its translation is CASSLRPDTEAFF.